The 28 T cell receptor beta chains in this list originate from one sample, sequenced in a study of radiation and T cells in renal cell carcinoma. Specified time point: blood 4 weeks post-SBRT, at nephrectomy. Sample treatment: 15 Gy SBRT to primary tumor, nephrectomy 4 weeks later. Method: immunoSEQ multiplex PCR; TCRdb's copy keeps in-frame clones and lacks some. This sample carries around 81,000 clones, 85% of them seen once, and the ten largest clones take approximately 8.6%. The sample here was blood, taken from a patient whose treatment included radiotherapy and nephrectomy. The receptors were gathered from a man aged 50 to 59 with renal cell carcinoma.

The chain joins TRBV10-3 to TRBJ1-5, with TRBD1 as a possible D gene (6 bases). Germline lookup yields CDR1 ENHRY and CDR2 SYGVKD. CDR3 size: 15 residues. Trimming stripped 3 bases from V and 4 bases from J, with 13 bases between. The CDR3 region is CAISELEGGNQPQHF. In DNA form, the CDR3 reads TGTGCCATCAGTGAACTAGAGGGGGGGAATCAGCCCCAGCATTTT.

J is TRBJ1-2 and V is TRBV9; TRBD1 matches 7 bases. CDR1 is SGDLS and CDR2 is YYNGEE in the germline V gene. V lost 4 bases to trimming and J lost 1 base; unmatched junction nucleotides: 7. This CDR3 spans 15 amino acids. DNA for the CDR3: TGTGCCAGCAGCCTCCGGGACAGCTATAACTATGGCTACACCTTC. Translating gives CASSLRDSYNYGYTF.

The CDR3 DNA reads as TGTGCAGGGGGGAATCAGCCCCAGCATTTT. Its protein is CAGGNQPQHF. This chain links TRBV19 with TRBJ1-5, with a weak D call TRBD1 (6 bases). The germline gives CDR1 LNHDA, CDR2 SQIVND (reference sequence). CDR3 size: 10 residues.

For the CDR3, the DNA is TGTGCCAGTAGTAGAGGGCTCCACACCGGGGAGCTGTTTTTT. Its protein product is CASSRGLHTGELFF. This chain connects TRBV19 to TRBJ2-2, with D maybe TRBD2 (5 bases). Germline assignment: CDR1 LNHDA and CDR2 SQIVND (reference sequence). The CDR3 length is 14 residues. Trimming pared 4 bases from V and 3 bases from J, leaving 9 bases between.

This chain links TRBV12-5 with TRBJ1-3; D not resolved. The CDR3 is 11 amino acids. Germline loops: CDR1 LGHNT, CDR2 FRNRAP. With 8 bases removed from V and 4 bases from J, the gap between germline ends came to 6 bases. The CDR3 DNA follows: TGTGCTAGTTCCCTAGGAAACACCATATATTTT. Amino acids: CASSLGNTIYF.

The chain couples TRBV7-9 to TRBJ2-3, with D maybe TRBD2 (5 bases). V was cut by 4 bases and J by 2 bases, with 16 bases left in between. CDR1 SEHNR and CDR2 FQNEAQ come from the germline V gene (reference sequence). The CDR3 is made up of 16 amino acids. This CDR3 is CASSSQRTSFTDTQYF. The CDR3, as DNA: TGTGCCAGCAGCTCGCAGCGGACCTCATTCACAGATACGCAGTATTTT.

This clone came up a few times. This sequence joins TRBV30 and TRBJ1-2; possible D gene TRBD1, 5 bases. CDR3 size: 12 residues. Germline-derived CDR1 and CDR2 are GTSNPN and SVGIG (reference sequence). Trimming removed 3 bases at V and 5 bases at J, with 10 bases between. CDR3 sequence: CAWRSTEYGYTF. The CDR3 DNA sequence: TGTGCCTGGAGATCGACAGAGTATGGCTACACCTTC.

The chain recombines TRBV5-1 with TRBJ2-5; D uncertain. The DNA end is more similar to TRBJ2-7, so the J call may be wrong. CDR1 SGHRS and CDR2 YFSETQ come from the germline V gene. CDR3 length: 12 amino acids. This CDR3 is CASSRDSYEQYF. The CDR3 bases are TGCGCCAGCAGTAGGGACTCCTACGAGCAGTACTTC.

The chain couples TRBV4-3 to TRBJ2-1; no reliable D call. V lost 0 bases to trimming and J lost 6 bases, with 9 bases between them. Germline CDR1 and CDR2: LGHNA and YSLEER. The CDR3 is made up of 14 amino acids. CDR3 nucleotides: TGCGCCAGCAGCCAAGAACTGGGGTCCAATGAGCAGTTCTTC. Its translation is CASSQELGSNEQFF.

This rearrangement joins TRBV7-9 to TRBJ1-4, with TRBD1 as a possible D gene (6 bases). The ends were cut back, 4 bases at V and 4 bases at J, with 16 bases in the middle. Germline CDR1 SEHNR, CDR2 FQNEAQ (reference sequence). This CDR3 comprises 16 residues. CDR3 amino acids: CASSYPRGGSNEKLFF. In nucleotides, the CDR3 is TGTGCCAGCAGCTACCCGAGAGGGGGAAGTAATGAAAAACTGTTTTTT.

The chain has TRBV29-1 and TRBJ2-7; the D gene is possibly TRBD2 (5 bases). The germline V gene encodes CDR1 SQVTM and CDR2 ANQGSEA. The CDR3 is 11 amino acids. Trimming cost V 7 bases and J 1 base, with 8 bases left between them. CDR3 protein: CSARGSYEQYF. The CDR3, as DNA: TGCAGCGCCCGAGGGTCCTACGAGCAGTACTTC.

CDR3 DNA: TGCGCCAGCAGCCAAACATTCTCCGGGACAGGGAGGAGTGGCTACACCTTC. It encodes CASSQTFSGTGRSGYTF. The chain recombines TRBV4-3 with TRBJ1-2, with 9 bases aligning to TRBD1. Germline values: CDR1 LGHNA, CDR2 YSLEER. The length of the CDR3 is 17 residues. V shed 2 bases, J shed 7 bases, and the junction held 14 bases outside the gene matches.

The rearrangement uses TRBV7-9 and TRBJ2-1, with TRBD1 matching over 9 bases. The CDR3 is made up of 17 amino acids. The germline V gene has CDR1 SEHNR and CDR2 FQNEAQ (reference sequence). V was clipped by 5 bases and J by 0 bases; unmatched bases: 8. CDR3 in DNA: TGTGCCAGCAGCATCCCGAAGACAGGGGGCTCCTACAATGAGCAGTTCTTC. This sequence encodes CASSIPKTGGSYNEQFF.

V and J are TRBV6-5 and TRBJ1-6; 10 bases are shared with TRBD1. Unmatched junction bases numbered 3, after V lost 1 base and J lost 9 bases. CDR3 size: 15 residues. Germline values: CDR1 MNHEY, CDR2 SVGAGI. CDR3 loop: CASSYLGQGGSPLHF. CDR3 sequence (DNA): TGTGCCAGCAGTTACTTAGGACAGGGGGGTTCACCCCTCCACTTT.

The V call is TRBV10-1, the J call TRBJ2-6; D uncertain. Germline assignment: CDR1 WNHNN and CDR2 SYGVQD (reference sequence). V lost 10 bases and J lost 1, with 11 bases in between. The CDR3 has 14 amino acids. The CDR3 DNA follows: TGCGCCAACCACCGAATATCTGGGGCCAACGTCCTGACTTTC. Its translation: CANHRISGANVLTF.

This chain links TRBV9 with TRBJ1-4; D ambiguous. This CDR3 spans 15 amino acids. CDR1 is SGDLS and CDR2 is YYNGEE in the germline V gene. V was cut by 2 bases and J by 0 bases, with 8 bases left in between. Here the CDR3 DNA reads TGTGCCAGCAGCGTTAATTATGCAACTAATGAAAAACTGTTTTTT. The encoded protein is CASSVNYATNEKLFF.

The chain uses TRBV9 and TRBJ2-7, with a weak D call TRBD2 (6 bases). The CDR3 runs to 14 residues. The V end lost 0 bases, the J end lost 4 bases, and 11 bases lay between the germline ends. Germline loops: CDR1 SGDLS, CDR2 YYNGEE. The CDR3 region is CASSVDGSTYEQYF. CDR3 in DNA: TGTGCCAGCAGCGTAGACGGGAGTACGTACGAGCAGTACTTC.

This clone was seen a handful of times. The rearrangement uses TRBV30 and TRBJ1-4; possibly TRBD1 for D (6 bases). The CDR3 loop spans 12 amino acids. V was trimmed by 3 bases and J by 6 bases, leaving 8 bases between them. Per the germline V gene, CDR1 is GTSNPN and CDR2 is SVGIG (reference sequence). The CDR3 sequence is CAWSRTDEKLFF. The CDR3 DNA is TGTGCCTGGAGCCGGACAGATGAAAAACTGTTTTTT.

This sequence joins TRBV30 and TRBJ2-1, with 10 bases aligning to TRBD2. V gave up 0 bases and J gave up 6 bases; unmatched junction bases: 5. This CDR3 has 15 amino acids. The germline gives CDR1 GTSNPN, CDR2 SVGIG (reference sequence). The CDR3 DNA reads TGTGCCTGGAGTGTTTTTAGCGGGGGGATCAATGAGCAGTTCTTC. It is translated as CAWSVFSGGINEQFF.

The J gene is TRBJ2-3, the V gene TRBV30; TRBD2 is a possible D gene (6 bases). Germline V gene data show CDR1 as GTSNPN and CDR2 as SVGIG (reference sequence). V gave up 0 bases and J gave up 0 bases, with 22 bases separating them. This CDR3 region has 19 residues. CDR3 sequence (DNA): TGTGCCTGGAGTGTACTCGGGAGTCTCTTTATCTCTAGCACAGATACGCAGTATTTT. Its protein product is CAWSVLGSLFISSTDTQYF.

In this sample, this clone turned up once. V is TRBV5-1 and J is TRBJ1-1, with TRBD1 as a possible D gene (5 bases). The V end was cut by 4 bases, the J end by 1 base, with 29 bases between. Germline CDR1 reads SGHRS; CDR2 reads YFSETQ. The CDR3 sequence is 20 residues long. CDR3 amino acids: CASSSAYLRDWVGRNTEAFF. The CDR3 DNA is TGCGCCAGCAGCAGCGCCTACCTCCGGGACTGGGTTGGGAGGAACACTGAAGCTTTCTTT.

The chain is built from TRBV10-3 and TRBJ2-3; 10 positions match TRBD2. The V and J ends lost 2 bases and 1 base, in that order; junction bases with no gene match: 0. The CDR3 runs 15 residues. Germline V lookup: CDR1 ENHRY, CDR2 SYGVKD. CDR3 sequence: CAISEGLAGTDTQYF. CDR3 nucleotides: TGTGCCATCAGTGAGGGACTAGCGGGCACAGATACGCAGTATTTT.

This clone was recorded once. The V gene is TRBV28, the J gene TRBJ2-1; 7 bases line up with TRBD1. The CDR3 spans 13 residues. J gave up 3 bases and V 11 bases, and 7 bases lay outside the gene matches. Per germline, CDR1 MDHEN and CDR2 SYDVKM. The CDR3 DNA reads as TGTGCCGGCCGGGACAGCGTCTACAATGAGCAGTTCTTC. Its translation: CAGRDSVYNEQFF.

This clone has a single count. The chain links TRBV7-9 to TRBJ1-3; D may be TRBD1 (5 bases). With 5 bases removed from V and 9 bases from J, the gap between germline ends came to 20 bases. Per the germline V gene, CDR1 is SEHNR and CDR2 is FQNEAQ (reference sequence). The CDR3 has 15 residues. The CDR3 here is CASSPDPTAPGTIYF. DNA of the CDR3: TGTGCCAGCAGCCCCGACCCGACAGCACCGGGCACCATATATTTT.

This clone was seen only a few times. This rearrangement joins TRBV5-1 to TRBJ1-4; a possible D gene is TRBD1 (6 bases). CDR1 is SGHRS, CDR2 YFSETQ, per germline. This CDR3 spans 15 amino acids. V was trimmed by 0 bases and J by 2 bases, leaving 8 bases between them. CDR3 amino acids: CASSLVGGTNEKLFF. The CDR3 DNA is TGCGCCAGCAGCTTGGTGGGGGGCACTAATGAAAAACTGTTTTTT.

CDR3 region: CASSVVPGVGRVGMRGGLFF. CDR3 in DNA: TGTGCCAGCAGCGTAGTCCCCGGTGTAGGCAGGGTGGGAATGAGGGGGGGACTGTTTTTT. The rearrangement uses TRBV9 and TRBJ1-4; a weak D match, TRBD1 (6 bases). V lost 0 bases and J 13 bases, leaving 34 bases between the germline ends. The germline CDR1 and CDR2 sequences are SGDLS and YYNGEE. There are 20 residues in the CDR3.

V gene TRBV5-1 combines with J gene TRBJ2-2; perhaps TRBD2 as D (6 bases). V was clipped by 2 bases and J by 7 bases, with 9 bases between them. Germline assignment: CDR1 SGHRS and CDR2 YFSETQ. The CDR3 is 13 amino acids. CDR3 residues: CASSFSSDGELFF. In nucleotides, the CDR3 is TGCGCCAGCAGCTTTTCTAGCGACGGGGAGCTGTTTTTT.

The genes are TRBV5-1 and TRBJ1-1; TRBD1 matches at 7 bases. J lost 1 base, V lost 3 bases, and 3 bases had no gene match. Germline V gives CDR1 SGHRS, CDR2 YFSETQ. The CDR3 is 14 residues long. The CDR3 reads CASSSQGGNTEAFF. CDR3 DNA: TGCGCCAGCAGCTCTCAGGGGGGGAACACTGAAGCTTTCTTT.